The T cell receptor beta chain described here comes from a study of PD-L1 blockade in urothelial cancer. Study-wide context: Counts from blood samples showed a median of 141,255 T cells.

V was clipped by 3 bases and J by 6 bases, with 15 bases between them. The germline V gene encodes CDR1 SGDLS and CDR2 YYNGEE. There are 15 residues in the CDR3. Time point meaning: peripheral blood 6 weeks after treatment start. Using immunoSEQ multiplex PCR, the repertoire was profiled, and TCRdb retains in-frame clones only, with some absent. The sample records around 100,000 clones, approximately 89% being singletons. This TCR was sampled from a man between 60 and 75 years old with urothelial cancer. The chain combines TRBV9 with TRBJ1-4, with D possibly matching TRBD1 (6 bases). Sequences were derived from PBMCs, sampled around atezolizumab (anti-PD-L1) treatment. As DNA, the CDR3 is TGTGCCAGCAGCGCCGACGGGGGGCTTGATGAAAAACTGTTTTTT. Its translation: CASSADGGLDEKLFF.